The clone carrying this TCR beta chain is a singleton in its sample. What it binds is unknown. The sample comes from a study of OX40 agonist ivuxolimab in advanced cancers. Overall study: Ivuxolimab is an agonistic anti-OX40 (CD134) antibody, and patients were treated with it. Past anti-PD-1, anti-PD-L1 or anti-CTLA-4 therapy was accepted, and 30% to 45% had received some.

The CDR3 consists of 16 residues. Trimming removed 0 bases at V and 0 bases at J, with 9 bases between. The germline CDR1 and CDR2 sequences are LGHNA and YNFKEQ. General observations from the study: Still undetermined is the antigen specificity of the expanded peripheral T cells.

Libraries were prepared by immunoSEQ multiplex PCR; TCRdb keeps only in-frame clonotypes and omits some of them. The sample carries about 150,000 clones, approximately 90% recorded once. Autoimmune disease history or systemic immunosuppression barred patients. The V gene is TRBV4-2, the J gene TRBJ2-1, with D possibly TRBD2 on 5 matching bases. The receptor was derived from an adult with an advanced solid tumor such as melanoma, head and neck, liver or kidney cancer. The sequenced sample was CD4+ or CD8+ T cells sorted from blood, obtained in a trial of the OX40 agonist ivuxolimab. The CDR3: CASSQERAASYNEQFF. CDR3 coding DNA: TGTGCCAGCAGCCAAGAGAGGGCGGCCTCCTACAATGAGCAGTTCTTC.